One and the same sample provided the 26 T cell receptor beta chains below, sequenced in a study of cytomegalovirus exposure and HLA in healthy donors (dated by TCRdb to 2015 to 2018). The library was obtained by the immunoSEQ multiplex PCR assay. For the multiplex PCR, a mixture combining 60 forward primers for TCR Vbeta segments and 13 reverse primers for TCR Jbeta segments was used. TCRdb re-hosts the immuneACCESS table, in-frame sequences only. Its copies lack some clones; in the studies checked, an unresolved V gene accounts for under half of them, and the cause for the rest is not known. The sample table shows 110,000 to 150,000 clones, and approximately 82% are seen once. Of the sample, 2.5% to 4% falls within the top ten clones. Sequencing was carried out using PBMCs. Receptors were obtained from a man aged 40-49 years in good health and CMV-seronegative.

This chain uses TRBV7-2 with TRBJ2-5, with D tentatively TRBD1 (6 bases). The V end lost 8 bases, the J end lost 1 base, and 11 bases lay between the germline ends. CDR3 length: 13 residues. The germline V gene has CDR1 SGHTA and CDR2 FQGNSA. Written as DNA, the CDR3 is TGTGCCAGCCGGAGGACAGTCCAAGAGACCCAGTACTTC. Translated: CASRRTVQETQYF.

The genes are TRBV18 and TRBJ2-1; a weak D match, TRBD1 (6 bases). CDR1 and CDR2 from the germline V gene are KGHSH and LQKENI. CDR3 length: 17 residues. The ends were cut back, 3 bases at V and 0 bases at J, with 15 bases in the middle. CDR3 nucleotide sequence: TGTGCCAGCTCACCCCCTGGACAGCCGAACTCCTACAATGAGCAGTTCTTC. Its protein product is CASSPPGQPNSYNEQFF. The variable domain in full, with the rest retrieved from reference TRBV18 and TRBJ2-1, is NAGVMQNPRHLVRRRGQEARLRCSPMKGHSHVYWYRQLPEEGLKFMVYLQKENIIDESGMPKERFSAEFPKEGPSILRIQQVVRGDSAAYFCASSPPGQPNSYNEQFFGPGTRLTVL.

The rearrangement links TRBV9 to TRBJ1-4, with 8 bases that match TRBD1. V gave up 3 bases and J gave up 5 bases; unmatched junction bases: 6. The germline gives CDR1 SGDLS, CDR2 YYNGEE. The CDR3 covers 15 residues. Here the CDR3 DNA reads TGTGCCAGCAGCGAAACGGACAGGGTCAATGAAAAACTGTTTTTT. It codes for CASSETDRVNEKLFF.

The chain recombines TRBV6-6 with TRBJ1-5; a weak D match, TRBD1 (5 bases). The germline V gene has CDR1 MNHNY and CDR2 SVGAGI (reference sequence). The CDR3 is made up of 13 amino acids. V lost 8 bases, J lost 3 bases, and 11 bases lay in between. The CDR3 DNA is TGTGCCAGCGAGGGGAGGGTCAATCAGCCCCAGCATTTT. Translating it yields CASEGRVNQPQHF.

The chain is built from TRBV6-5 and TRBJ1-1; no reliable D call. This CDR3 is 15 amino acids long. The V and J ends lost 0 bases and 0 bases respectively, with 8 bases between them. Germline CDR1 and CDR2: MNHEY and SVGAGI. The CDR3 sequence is CASSYSIQVNTEAFF. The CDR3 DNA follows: TGTGCCAGCAGTTACTCGATTCAGGTGAACACTGAAGCTTTCTTT.

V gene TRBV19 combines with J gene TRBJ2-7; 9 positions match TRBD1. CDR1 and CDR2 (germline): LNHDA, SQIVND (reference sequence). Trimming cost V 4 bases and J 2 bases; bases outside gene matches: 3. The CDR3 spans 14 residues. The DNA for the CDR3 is TGTGCCAGTAGTAAGACAGGGGGGCCCTACGAGCAGTACTTC. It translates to CASSKTGGPYEQYF.

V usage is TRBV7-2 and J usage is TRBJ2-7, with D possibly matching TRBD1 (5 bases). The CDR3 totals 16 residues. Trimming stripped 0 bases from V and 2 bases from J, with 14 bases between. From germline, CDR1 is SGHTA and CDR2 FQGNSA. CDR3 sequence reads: CASSLAAGPTPYEQYF. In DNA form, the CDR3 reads TGTGCCAGCAGCTTAGCGGCAGGGCCAACCCCCTACGAGCAGTACTTC.

The CDR3 sequence is CASSANRDTEAFF. The DNA of the CDR3 is TGTGCCAGCAGCGCTAACAGGGACACTGAAGCTTTCTTT. The chain joins TRBV9 to TRBJ1-1, with D tentatively TRBD1 (6 bases). Germline CDR1 and CDR2: SGDLS and YYNGEE. The V end was cut by 3 bases, the J end by 3 bases, with 9 bases between. The CDR3 totals 13 residues.

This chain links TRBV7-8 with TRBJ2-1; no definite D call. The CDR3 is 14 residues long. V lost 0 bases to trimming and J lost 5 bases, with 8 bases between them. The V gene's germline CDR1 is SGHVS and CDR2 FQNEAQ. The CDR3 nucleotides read TGTGCCAGCAGCTTAGCGGCCCGTCACAATGAGCAGTTCTTC. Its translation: CASSLAARHNEQFF.

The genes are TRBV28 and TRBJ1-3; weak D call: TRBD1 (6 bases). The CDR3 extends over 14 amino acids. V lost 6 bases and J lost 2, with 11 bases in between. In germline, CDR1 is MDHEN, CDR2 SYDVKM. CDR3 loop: CASSGQHAGNTIYF. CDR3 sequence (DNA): TGTGCCAGCAGCGGACAGCACGCTGGAAACACCATATATTTT.

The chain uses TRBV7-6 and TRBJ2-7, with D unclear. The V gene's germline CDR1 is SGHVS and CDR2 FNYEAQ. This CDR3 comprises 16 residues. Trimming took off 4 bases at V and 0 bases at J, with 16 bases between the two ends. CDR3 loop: CASSSIPVRNSYEQYF. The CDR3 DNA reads TGTGCCAGCAGCTCAATACCGGTGCGGAACTCCTACGAGCAGTACTTC.

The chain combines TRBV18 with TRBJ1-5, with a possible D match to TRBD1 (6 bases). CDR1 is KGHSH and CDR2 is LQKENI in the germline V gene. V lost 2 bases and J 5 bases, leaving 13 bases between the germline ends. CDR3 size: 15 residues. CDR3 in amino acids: CASSPRNRADQPQHF. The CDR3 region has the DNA TGTGCCAGCTCACCAAGGAACAGGGCAGATCAGCCCCAGCATTTT.

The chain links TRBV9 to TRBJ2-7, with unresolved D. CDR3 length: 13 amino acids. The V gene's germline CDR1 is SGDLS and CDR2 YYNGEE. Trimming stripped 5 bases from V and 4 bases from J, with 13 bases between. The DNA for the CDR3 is TGTGCCAGCAGTCCCGGCGGAGCATACGAGCAGTACTTC. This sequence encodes CASSPGGAYEQYF.

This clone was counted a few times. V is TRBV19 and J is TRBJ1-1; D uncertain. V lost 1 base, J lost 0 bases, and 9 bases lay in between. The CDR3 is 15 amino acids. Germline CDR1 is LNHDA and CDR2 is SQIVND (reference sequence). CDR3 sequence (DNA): TGTGCCAGTAGTATAGGTTGGAGAGTGAACACTGAAGCTTTCTTT. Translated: CASSIGWRVNTEAFF.

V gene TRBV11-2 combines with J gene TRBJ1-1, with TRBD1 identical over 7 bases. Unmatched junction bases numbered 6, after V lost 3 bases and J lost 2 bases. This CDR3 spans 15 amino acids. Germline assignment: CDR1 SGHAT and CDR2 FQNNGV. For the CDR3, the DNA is TGTGCCAGCAGCTTTTTACAGGGGACCAACACTGAAGCTTTCTTT. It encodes CASSFLQGTNTEAFF.

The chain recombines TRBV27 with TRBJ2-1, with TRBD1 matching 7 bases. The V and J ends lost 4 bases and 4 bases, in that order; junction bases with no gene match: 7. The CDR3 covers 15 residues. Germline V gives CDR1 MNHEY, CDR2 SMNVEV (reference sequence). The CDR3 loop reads CASSSGHRGYNEQFF. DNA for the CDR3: TGTGCCAGCAGTTCTGGACACAGGGGTTACAATGAGCAGTTCTTC.

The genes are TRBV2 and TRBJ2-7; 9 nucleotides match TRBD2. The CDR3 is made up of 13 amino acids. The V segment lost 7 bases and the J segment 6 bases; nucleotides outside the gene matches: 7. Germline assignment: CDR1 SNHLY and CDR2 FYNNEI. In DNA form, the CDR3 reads TGTGCCAGCAAGAGCGGGGGGCTGGCCGAGCAGTACTTC. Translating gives CASKSGGLAEQYF.

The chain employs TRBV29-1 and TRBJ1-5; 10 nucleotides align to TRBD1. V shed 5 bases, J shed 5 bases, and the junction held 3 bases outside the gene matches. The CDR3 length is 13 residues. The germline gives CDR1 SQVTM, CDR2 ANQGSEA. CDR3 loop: CSVRDRGDQPQHF. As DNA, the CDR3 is TGCAGCGTTAGGGACAGGGGCGATCAGCCCCAGCATTTT.

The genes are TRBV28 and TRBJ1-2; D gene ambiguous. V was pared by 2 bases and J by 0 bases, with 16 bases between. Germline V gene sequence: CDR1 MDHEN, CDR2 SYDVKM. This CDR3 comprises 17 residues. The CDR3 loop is CASSLAGMERANYGYTF. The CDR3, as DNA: TGTGCCAGCAGTTTAGCGGGGATGGAACGAGCTAACTATGGCTACACCTTC.

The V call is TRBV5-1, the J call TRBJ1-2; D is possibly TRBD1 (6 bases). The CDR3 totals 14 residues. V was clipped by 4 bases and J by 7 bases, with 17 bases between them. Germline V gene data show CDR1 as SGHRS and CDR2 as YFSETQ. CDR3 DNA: TGCGCCAGCAGCCTTACCCCAGGGGCGGGTGGCTACACCTTC. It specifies CASSLTPGAGGYTF.

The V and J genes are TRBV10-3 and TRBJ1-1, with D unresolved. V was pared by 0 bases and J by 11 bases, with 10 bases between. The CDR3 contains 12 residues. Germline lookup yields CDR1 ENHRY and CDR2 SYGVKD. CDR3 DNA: TGTGCCATCAGTGAGTCGCCGGTCGGGGCTTTCTTT. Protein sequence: CAISESPVGAFF.

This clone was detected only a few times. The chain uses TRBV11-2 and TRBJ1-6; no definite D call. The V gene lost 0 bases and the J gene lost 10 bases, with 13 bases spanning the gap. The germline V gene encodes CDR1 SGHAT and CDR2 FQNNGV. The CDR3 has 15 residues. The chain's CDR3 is CASSLDSGKSSPLHF. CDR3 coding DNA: TGTGCCAGCAGCTTAGATTCGGGGAAGAGCTCACCCCTCCACTTT.

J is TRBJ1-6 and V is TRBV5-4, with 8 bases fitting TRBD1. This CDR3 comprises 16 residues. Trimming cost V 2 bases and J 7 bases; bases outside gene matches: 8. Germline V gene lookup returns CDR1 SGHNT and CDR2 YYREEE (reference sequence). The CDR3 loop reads CASSFLGQGSNSPLHF. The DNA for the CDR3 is TGTGCCAGCAGCTTTCTTGGACAGGGATCGAATTCACCCCTCCACTTT.

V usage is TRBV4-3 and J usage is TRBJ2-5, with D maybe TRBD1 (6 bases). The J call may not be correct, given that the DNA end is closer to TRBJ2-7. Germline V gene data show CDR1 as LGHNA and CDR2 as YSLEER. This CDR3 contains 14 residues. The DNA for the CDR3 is TGCGCCAGCAGCCAAGACAGGGGTCCGTACGAGCAGTACTTC. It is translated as CASSQDRGPYEQYF.

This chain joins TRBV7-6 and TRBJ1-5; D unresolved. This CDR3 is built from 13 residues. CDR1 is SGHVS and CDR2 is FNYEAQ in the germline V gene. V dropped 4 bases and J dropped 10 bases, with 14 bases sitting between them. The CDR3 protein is CASSSGPKTPQHF. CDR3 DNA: TGTGCCAGCAGCTCAGGCCCTAAAACCCCCCAGCATTTT.

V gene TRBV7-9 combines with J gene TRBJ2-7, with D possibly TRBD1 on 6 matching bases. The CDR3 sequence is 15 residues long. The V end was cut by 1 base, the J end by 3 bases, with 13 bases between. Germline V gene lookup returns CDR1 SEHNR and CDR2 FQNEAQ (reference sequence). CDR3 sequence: CASSLVAGENYEQYF. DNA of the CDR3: TGTGCCAGCAGCTTAGTGGCAGGGGAAAACTACGAGCAGTACTTC.